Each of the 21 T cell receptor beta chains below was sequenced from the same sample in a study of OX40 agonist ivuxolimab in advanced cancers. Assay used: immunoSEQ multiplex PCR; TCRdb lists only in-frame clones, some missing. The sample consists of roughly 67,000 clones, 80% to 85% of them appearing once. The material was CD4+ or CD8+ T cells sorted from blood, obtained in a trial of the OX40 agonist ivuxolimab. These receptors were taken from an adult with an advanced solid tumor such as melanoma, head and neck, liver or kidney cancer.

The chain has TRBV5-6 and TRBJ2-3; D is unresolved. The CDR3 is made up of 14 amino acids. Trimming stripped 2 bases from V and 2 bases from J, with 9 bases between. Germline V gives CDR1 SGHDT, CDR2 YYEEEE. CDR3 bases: TGTGCCAGCAGCTTAAAAAGGGACACAGATACGCAGTATTTT. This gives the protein CASSLKRDTDTQYF. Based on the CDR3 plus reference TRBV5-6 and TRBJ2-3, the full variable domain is DAGVTQSPTHLIKTRGQQVTLRCSPKSGHDTVSWYQQALGQGPQFIFQYYEEEERQRGNFPDRFSGHQFPNYSSELNVNALLLGDSALYLCASSLKRDTDTQYFGPGTRLTVL.

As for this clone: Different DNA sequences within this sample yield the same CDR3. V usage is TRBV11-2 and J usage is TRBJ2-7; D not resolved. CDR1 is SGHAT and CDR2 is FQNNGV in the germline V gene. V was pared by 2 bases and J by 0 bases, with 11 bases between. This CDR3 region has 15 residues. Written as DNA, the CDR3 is TGTGCCAGCAGCTTATCATCTGGGAACTCCTACGAGCAGTACTTC. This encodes CASSLSSGNSYEQYF. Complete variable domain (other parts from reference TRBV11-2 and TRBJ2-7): EAGVAQSPRYKIIEKRQSVAFWCNPISGHATLYWYQQILGQGPKLLIQFQNNGVVDDSQLPKDRFSAERLKGVDSTLKIQPAKLEDSAVYLCASSLSSGNSYEQYFGPGTRLTVT.

The CDR3: CASSPGTTNEKLFF. The CDR3 DNA reads TGTGCCAGCAGCCCAGGGACAACTAATGAAAAACTGTTTTTT. The rearrangement links TRBV2 to TRBJ1-4; TRBD1 is a possible D gene (5 bases). Germline assignment: CDR1 SNHLY and CDR2 FYNNEI. The CDR3 extends over 14 amino acids. V dropped 6 bases and J dropped 0 bases, with 8 bases sitting between them.

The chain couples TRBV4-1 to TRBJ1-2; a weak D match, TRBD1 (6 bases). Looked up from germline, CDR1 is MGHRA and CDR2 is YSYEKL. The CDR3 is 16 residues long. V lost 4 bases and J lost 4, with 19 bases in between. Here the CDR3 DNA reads TGCGCCAGCAGCCCCCAATGGGAGACAGGAGGCTATGGCTACACCTTC. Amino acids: CASSPQWETGGYGYTF.

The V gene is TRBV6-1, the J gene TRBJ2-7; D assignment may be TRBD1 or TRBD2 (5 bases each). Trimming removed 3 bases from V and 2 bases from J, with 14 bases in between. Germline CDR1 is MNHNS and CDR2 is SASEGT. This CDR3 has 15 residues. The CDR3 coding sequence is TGTGCCAGCAGTGACGGCCGGGACGTAACCTACGAGCAGTACGTC. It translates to CASSDGRDVTYEQYV.

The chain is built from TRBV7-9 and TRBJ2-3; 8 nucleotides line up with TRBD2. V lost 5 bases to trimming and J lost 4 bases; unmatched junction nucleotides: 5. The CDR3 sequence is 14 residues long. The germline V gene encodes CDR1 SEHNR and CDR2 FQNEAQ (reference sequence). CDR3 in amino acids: CASSRREEADTQYF. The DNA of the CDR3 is TGTGCCAGCAGCAGGCGGGAGGAGGCAGATACGCAGTATTTT.

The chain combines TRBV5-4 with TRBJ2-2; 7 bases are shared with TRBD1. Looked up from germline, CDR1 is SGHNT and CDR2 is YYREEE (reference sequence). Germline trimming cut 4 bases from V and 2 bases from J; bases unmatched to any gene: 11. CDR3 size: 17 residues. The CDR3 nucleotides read TGTGCCAGCAGCCTACCAAGGGGGACAGTCAACACCGGGGAGCTGTTTTTT. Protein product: CASSLPRGTVNTGELFF.

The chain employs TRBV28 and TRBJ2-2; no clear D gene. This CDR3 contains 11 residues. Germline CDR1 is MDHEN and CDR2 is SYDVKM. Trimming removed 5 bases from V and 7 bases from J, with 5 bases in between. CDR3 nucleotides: TGTGCCAGCAGTGATATCGGGGAGCTGTTTTTT. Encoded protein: CASSDIGELFF.

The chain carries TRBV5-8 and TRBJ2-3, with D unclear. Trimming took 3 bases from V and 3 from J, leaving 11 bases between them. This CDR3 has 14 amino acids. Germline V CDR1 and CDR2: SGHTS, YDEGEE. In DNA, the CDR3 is TGTGCCAGCAGCTCGGACGGAGTAACAGATACGCAGTATTTT. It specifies CASSSDGVTDTQYF.

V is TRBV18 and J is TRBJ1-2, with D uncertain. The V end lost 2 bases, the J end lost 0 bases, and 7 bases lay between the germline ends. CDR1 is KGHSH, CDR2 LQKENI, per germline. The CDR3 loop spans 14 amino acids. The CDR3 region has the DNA TGTGCCAGCTCACCAGGGCAGCCTAACTATGGCTACACCTTC. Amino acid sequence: CASSPGQPNYGYTF.

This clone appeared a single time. The CDR3 DNA sequence: TGTGCCAGCAGGATTACGAGCTCCTACAATGAGCAGTTCTTC. Amino acids: CASRITSSYNEQFF. The chain is built from TRBV2 and TRBJ2-1, with D unresolved. The length of the CDR3 is 14 residues. Germline values: CDR1 SNHLY, CDR2 FYNNEI. V dropped 6 bases and J dropped 0 bases, with 9 bases sitting between them.

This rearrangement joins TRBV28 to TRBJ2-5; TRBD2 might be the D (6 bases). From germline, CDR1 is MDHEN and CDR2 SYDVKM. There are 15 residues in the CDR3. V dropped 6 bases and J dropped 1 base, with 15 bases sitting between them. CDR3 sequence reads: CASSTILAPQETQYF. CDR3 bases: TGTGCCAGCAGCACCATACTAGCCCCCCAAGAGACCCAGTACTTC.

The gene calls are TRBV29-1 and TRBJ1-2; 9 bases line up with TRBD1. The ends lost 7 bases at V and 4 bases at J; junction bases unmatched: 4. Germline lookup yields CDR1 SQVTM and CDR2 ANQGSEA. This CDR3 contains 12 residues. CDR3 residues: CSGGTGSYGYTF. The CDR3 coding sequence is TGCAGCGGGGGGACAGGGAGCTATGGCTACACCTTC.

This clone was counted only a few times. The CDR3 region has the DNA TGTGCCAGCAGTTTACTCGCAGGGGAAAAACTGTTTTTT. Translating gives CASSLLAGEKLFF. The gene calls are TRBV28 and TRBJ1-4; possible D gene TRBD1, 5 bases. This CDR3 region has 13 residues. Trimming took off 2 bases at V and 8 bases at J, with 9 bases between the two ends. Germline CDR1 is MDHEN and CDR2 is SYDVKM.

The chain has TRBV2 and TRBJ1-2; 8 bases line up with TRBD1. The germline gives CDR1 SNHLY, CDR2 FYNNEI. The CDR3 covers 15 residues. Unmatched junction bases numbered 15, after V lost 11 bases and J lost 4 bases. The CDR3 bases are TGTGCCGGAAAAAAGGACAGGGAGGGCGGCTATGGCTACACCTTC. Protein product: CAGKKDREGGYGYTF. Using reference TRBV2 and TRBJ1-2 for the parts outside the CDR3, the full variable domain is EPEVTQTPSHQVTQMGQEVILRCVPISNHLYFYWYRQILGQKVEFLVSFYNNEISEKSEIFDDQFSVERPDGSNFTLKIRSTKLEDSAMYFCAGKKDREGGYGYTFGSGTRLTVV.

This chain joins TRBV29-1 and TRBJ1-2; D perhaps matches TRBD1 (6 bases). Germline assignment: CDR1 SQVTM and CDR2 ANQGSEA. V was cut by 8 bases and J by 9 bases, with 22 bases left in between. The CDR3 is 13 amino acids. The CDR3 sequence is CSCWGLRGRSYTF. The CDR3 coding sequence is TGCAGCTGTTGGGGGCTCAGGGGCAGGAGCTACACCTTC.

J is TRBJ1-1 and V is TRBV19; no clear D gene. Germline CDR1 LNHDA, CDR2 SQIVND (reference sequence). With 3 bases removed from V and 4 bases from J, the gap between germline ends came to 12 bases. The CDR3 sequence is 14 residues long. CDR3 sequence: CASSIMDGSTEAFF. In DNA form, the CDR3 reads TGTGCCAGTAGTATTATGGACGGCAGCACTGAAGCTTTCTTT.

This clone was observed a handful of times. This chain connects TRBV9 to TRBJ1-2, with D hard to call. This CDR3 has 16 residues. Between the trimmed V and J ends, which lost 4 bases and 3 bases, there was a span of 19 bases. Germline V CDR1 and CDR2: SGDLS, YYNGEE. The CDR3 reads CASSPQDRARYYGYTF. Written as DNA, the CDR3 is TGTGCCAGCAGCCCCCAGGACCGAGCAAGATACTATGGCTACACCTTC.

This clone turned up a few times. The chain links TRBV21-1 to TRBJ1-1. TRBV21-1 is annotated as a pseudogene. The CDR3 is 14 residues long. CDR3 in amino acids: CASSRERGNTEAFF. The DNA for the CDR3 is TGTGCCAGCAGTAGGGAGAGGGGGAACACTGAAGCTTTCTTT.

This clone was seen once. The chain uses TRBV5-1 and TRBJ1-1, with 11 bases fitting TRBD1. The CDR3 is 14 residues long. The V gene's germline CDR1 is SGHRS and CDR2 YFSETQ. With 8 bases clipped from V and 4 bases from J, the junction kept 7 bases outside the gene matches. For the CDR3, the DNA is TGCGCCAGTTCGGGACAGGGGGGAGTCACTGAAGCTTTCTTT. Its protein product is CASSGQGGVTEAFF.

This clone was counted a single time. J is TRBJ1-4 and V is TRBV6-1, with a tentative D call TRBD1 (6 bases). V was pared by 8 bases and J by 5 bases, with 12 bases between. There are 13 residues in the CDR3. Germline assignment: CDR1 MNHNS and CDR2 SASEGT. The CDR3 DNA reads TGTGCCAGCGGGGGACAAGCCAATGAAAAACTGTTTTTT. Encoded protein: CASGGQANEKLFF.